This TCR beta chain was profiled in a study of blood T cell repertoires in COVID-19. Germline-derived CDR1 and CDR2 are GTSNPN and SVGIG (reference sequence). V lost 6 bases and J lost 4; bases outside the gene matches: 2. The CDR3 is made up of 11 amino acids. Using immunoSEQ multiplex PCR, the repertoire was profiled, and TCRdb retains in-frame clones only, with some absent. The repertoire holds approximately 54,000 clones, more than 90% seen once, with roughly 3.6% in the top ten. This TCR was recovered from a man aged 50-60 years with acute or convalescent COVID-19. The sample taken for sequencing was peripheral blood. The chain links TRBV30 to TRBJ1-2; TRBD1 matches at 7 bases. CDR3 region: CACQGGYGYTF. DNA for the CDR3: TGTGCCTGTCAGGGGGGCTATGGCTACACCTTC.